This record looks at one TCR beta chain sequence and its context. This record comes from a study of blood T cell repertoires in COVID-19. The CDR3 totals 15 residues. With V trimmed by 3 bases and J by 4 bases, 4 bases remained unmatched. Germline V gene sequence: CDR1 SEHNR, CDR2 FQNEAQ (reference sequence). As processed by the authors: Researchers report that nucleated cell counts were estimated from reference gene primer amplification. Sequencing used immunoSEQ multiplex PCR; TCRdb keeps in-frame clones, though not all of them. The V and J calls and clone size are taken from that table; D and trimming were inferred from the DNA. This repertoire shows some 37,000 clones, roughly 80% found once; its top ten account for 25% to 35%.

V is TRBV7-9 and J is TRBJ2-2; 8 bases fit TRBD2. This sequence was found in a man at least 80 years old with active or convalescent COVID-19. Sequencing was carried out using peripheral blood. The CDR3 region is CASSFSGTGTGELFF. The DNA for the CDR3 is TGTGCCAGCAGCTTTAGCGGGACGGGCACCGGGGAGCTGTTTTTT.